Sample share makes the clone carrying this T cell receptor (beta chain) medium-sized. TCRdb passed the PCR reads through MiXCR, listing each CDR3 protein once. The sample lists some 14,000 distinct CDR3 sequences; 50% were seen once. Per germline, CDR1 MNHNY and CDR2 SVGAGI (reference sequence). This CDR3 region has 15 residues. The V and J ends lost 0 bases and 10 bases respectively, with 16 bases between them. These data belong to a study of tumor-infiltrating lymphocytes in oesophageal squamous cell carcinoma. This sequence was found in a male donor with esophageal squamous cell carcinoma. Sequencing was done on a sample of esophageal tumor tissue. V is TRBV6-6 and J is TRBJ2-1; possible D gene TRBD1, 6 bases. The CDR3 spells CASSYSRTGSKEQFF. CDR3 in DNA: TGTGCCAGCAGTTACTCCCGAACAGGGTCAAAAGAGCAGTTCTTC.